This passage covers 12 T cell receptor beta chains from one sample sequenced in a study of cytomegalovirus exposure and HLA in healthy donors. With 60 Vbeta and 13 Jbeta primers, the PCR was carried out. The data were produced by immunoSEQ multiplex PCR, yet TCRdb's version contains in-frame clones alone and is incomplete. The sample yields about 160,000 clones, 70% to 85% seen once. Sample: PBMCs. The origin of the receptors is a man between 45 and 60 years old in good health and CMV-seropositive.

This chain connects TRBV4-1 to TRBJ2-5, with 8 bases fitting TRBD2. The CDR3 consists of 14 residues. Germline V CDR1 and CDR2: MGHRA, YSYEKL. V gave up 5 bases and J gave up 6 bases; unmatched junction bases: 8. Here the CDR3 DNA reads TGCGCCAGCAGCTCCTACAGCGGGGGACAGACCCAGTACTTC. This encodes CASSSYSGGQTQYF.

J is TRBJ2-5 and V is TRBV5-4; D gene uncertain. TRBJ2-7 explains the end of the DNA better; the J call may be wrong. Per the germline V gene, CDR1 is SGHNT and CDR2 is YYREEE (reference sequence). This CDR3 comprises 13 residues. As DNA, the CDR3 is TGTGCCAGCAGCTTGTCCGGTCCCTACGAGCAGTACTTC. Encoded protein: CASSLSGPYEQYF.

The rearrangement links TRBV7-6 to TRBJ1-2, with a possible D match to TRBD1 (6 bases). Looked up from germline, CDR1 is SGHVS and CDR2 is FNYEAQ. V dropped 4 bases and J dropped 4 bases, with 13 bases sitting between them. The CDR3 is 14 residues long. CDR3 sequence (DNA): TGTGCCAGCAGCTCACAGGGCTCGGTCTATGGCTACACCTTC. Translated, it gives CASSSQGSVYGYTF.

The rearrangement links TRBV10-1 to TRBJ2-7; tentatively, D is TRBD1 (6 bases). This CDR3 has 15 amino acids. V lost 5 bases to trimming and J lost 2 bases, with 16 bases between them. CDR1 is WNHNN and CDR2 is SYGVQD in the germline V gene (reference sequence). This chain's CDR3 is CASSYRVLSTYEQYF. The CDR3 DNA sequence: TGCGCCAGCAGTTACAGGGTCCTATCTACCTACGAGCAGTACTTC.

The V gene is TRBV25-1, the J gene TRBJ2-2; a possible D gene is TRBD1 (5 bases). With 0 bases removed from V and 0 bases from J, the gap between germline ends came to 14 bases. The germline gives CDR1 MGHDK, CDR2 SYGVNS. The CDR3 is made up of 18 amino acids. As DNA, the CDR3 is TGTGCCAGCAGTGAATATCCCCTGACAGTCGCGAACACCGGGGAGCTGTTTTTT. It encodes CASSEYPLTVANTGELFF.

The genes are TRBV7-2 and TRBJ2-5, with 7 bases lining up with TRBD1. This CDR3 is 16 amino acids long. V shed 6 bases, J shed 2 bases, and the junction held 12 bases outside the gene matches. CDR1 SGHTA and CDR2 FQGNSA come from the germline V gene. CDR3 residues: CASSFSRDRLQETQYF. In DNA form, the CDR3 reads TGTGCCAGCAGTTTCAGCCGGGACAGATTACAAGAGACCCAGTACTTC.

The DNA of the CDR3 is TGTGCCAGCAGCGCTACCGGGACTGACAATGAGCAGTTCTTC. Translating gives CASSATGTDNEQFF. The V and J genes are TRBV4-2 and TRBJ2-1; TRBD2 might be the D (6 bases). Germline CDR1 LGHNA, CDR2 YNFKEQ. The CDR3 consists of 14 residues. Trimming removed 5 bases from V and 5 bases from J, with 13 bases in between.

The V gene is TRBV10-1, the J gene TRBJ1-4, with 11 bases identical to TRBD1. The V segment lost 0 bases and the J segment 0 bases; nucleotides outside the gene matches: 15. The CDR3 totals 22 residues. Germline CDR1 and CDR2: WNHNN and SYGVQD (reference sequence). In nucleotides, the CDR3 is TGCGCCAGCAGTGAGTCGGGCCTATCCCAGGGACAGGGGGAATCAACTAATGAAAAACTGTTTTTT. Protein product: CASSESGLSQGQGESTNEKLFF.

This clone occurred a few times. This rearrangement joins TRBV14 to TRBJ2-1, with 9 bases matching TRBD1. Germline V gives CDR1 SGHDN, CDR2 FVKESK. This CDR3 comprises 15 residues. The V segment lost 2 bases and the J segment 3 bases; nucleotides outside the gene matches: 2. The CDR3 loop reads CASSQTGGYYNEQFF. The DNA for the CDR3 is TGTGCCAGCAGCCAAACAGGGGGCTACTACAATGAGCAGTTCTTC.

With respect to this clone: The sample contains more than one DNA sequence encoding this CDR3. V is TRBV9 and J is TRBJ2-1, with 10 bases fitting TRBD2. Trimming took 3 bases from V and 4 from J; bases not matched to a gene: 4. This CDR3 is 15 amino acids long. Germline lookup yields CDR1 SGDLS and CDR2 YYNGEE. The CDR3 loop reads CASSASGGTYNEQFF. CDR3 DNA: TGTGCCAGCAGCGCTAGCGGGGGAACTTACAATGAGCAGTTCTTC.

The chain carries TRBV7-8 and TRBJ2-5, with D hard to call. The J call may be in error: the DNA end matches TRBJ2-7 better. Germline CDR1 reads SGHVS; CDR2 reads FQNEAQ. This CDR3 spans 15 amino acids. The CDR3 sequence: CASSLYVGTTYEQYF. The CDR3 DNA is TGTGCCAGCAGCTTATATGTGGGCACGACCTACGAGCAGTACTTC.

The chain carries TRBV5-1 and TRBJ2-1; 13 bases fit TRBD2. Germline V gives CDR1 SGHRS, CDR2 YFSETQ. Germline trimming cut 0 bases from V and 0 bases from J; bases unmatched to any gene: 3. There are 18 residues in the CDR3. The CDR3 reads CASSLGLAGGRSYNEQFF. The DNA of the CDR3 is TGCGCCAGCAGCTTGGGACTAGCGGGGGGACGCTCCTACAATGAGCAGTTCTTC.